This paragraph covers one T cell receptor (beta chain) sequence. Method: immunoSEQ multiplex PCR; TCRdb's copy keeps in-frame clones and lacks some. The table has roughly 120,000 clones, roughly nine tenths seen once. The source of the sample is a study of T cell responses to AZD1222 COVID-19 vaccine. The CDR3 runs 14 residues. V was pared by 3 bases and J by 2 bases, with 5 bases of the junction left unmatched. Germline V lookup: CDR1 DFQATT, CDR2 SNEGSKA (reference sequence). The input for sequencing was peripheral blood, taken 28 days after the second AZD1222 dose. This sequence joins TRBV20-1 and TRBJ1-2; 8 nucleotides match TRBD1. This receptor was identified in an adult who received the AZD1222 COVID-19 vaccine. The CDR3 DNA is TGCAGTGCTAGTGCCTACAGGGGGAACTATGGCTACACCTTC. This gives the protein CSASAYRGNYGYTF.